These 12 T cell receptor beta chains came from one sample sequenced in a study of control samples from healthy donors and cancer patients (dated by TCRdb to 2019 to 2021). Libraries were made using the immunoSEQ multiplex PCR assay. TCRdb stores this immuneACCESS table with in-frame sequences only. Part of the clones is absent; in the studies checked, under half of the shortfall reflects unresolved V genes, and no reason is known for the rest. Across this sample there are approximately 49,000 clones, with roughly 90% seen only once. The ten biggest clones cover around 1.4% of the sample. Material for sequencing was PBMCs. The receptors were sampled from a man aged 35-49 years with colorectal cancer.

J is TRBJ1-1 and V is TRBV24-1; 10 nucleotides match TRBD1. Trimming cost V 1 base and J 3 bases; bases outside gene matches: 7. The CDR3 contains 17 residues. CDR1 KGHDR and CDR2 SFDVKD come from the germline V gene. DNA of the CDR3: TGTGCCACCAGTGATTTTGGGACAGGGGCCGTCGACACTGAAGCTTTCTTT. Its translation: CATSDFGTGAVDTEAFF.

The chain combines TRBV29-1 with TRBJ2-1, with 13 bases that match TRBD2. The V gene end was trimmed by 6 bases and the J gene end by 1 base; junction bases not matched to a gene: 6. The CDR3 has 16 amino acids. Per germline, CDR1 SQVTM and CDR2 ANQGSEA. CDR3 in DNA: TGCAGCGTCGGTGGACTAGCGGGAGTATCCTACAATGAGCAGTTCTTC. It specifies CSVGGLAGVSYNEQFF.

The table lists this clone with a count of one. The chain employs TRBV28 and TRBJ2-1; D perhaps matches TRBD2 (5 bases). This CDR3 spans 10 amino acids. Germline V lookup: CDR1 MDHEN, CDR2 SYDVKM. Trimming cost V 5 bases and J 10 bases, with 6 bases left between them. The CDR3 loop is CASSEREQFF. The CDR3, as DNA: TGTGCCAGCAGTGAGCGGGAGCAGTTCTTC. The complete variable domain, with remaining parts taken from reference TRBV28 and TRBJ2-1, reads DVKVTQSSRYLVKRTGEKVFLECVQDMDHENMFWYRQDPGLGLRLIYFSYDVKMKEKGDIPEGYSVSREKKERFSLILESASTNQTSMYLCASSEREQFFGPGTRLTVL.

As to this clone: The junction shows a germline mismatch at one end, possibly a read error. The chain couples TRBV27 to TRBJ2-2; D unclear. CDR3 length equals 17 residues. CDR1 and CDR2 from the germline V gene are MNHEY and SMNVEV (reference sequence). The CDR3 sequence is CAGSLNSRTSNTGELFF. The CDR3 bases are TGTGCCGGCAGTTTAAACAGCCGAACATCGAACACCGGGGAGCTGTTTTTT.

V gene TRBV27 combines with J gene TRBJ1-4; D not resolved. Trimming stripped 6 bases from V and 6 bases from J, with 14 bases between. CDR3 length: 14 amino acids. From germline, CDR1 is MNHEY and CDR2 SMNVEV (reference sequence). CDR3: CASRLQKGDEKLFF. In DNA, the CDR3 is TGTGCCAGCAGATTGCAGAAAGGCGATGAAAAACTGTTTTTT.

The rearrangement joins TRBV27 to TRBJ2-1, with D hard to call. CDR1 is MNHEY, CDR2 SMNVEV, per germline (reference sequence). The V gene lost 11 bases and the J gene lost 7 bases, with 21 bases spanning the gap. The CDR3 is 14 residues long. The CDR3 coding sequence is TGTGCCTCTCAAGTGGACGGCAATGCGAATGAGCAGTTCTTC. Protein sequence: CASQVDGNANEQFF.

The V call is TRBV7-2, the J call TRBJ2-7; 11 nucleotides agree with TRBD2. V dropped 3 bases and J dropped 5; count of bases not matched to a gene: 6. The CDR3 length is 15 residues. Germline loops: CDR1 SGHTA, CDR2 FQGNSA. The CDR3 nucleotides read TGTGCCAGCAGCTTGACTAGCGGGATTAAGCACGAGCAGTACTTC. This gives the protein CASSLTSGIKHEQYF.

The CDR3 region is CASRRDRSNTGELFF. In DNA form, the CDR3 reads TGTGCCAGCAGAAGGGACAGATCGAACACCGGGGAGCTGTTTTTT. The V gene is TRBV2, the J gene TRBJ2-2, with 7 bases aligning to TRBD1. Germline V CDR1 and CDR2: SNHLY, FYNNEI. Trimming took 6 bases from V and 0 from J; bases not matched to a gene: 4. The CDR3 has 15 amino acids.

This chain joins TRBV10-3 and TRBJ1-1; 8 bases line up with TRBD1. Per the germline V gene, CDR1 is ENHRY and CDR2 is SYGVKD. Losses at the gene ends were 5 bases for V and 5 bases for J; bases not matched to a gene: 7. The CDR3 runs 14 residues. CDR3 sequence (DNA): TGTGCCATCAGTAAAACAGGGGGATTTACTGAAGCTTTCTTT. Protein: CAISKTGGFTEAFF.

The J gene is TRBJ2-2, the V gene TRBV7-9; 8 positions agree with TRBD1. CDR1 and CDR2 (germline): SEHNR, FQNEAQ (reference sequence). This CDR3 region has 15 residues. The ends lost 5 bases at V and 4 bases at J; junction bases unmatched: 6. CDR3 loop: CASSPTGVSTGELFF. The CDR3 DNA reads TGTGCCAGCAGCCCGACAGGGGTGAGCACCGGGGAGCTGTTTTTT. The full variable domain, its missing parts supplied by reference TRBV7-9 and TRBJ2-2, is DTGVSQNPRHKITKRGQNVTFRCDPISEHNRLYWYRQTLGQGPEFLTYFQNEAQLEKSRLLSDRFSAERPKGSFSTLEIQRTEQGDSAMYLCASSPTGVSTGELFFGEGSRLTVL.

J is TRBJ1-1 and V is TRBV28; 7 bases line up with TRBD1. This CDR3 is built from 15 residues. Germline CDR1 reads MDHEN; CDR2 reads SYDVKM. V dropped 8 bases and J dropped 5; count of bases not matched to a gene: 14. CDR3 protein: CASGVGEGARTEAFF. The CDR3 DNA is TGTGCCAGCGGTGTTGGGGAGGGGGCGAGGACTGAAGCTTTCTTT. The whole variable domain, filled in from reference TRBV28 and TRBJ1-1, reads DVKVTQSSRYLVKRTGEKVFLECVQDMDHENMFWYRQDPGLGLRLIYFSYDVKMKEKGDIPEGYSVSREKKERFSLILESASTNQTSMYLCASGVGEGARTEAFFGQGTRLTVV.

This clone showed up just once. V usage is TRBV28 and J usage is TRBJ1-2; D is perhaps TRBD1 (5 bases). The CDR3 spans 13 residues. Looked up from germline, CDR1 is MDHEN and CDR2 is SYDVKM. V shed 3 bases and J shed 7 bases, with 12 bases lying between them. CDR3 in amino acids: CASSLGQNPGYTF. For the CDR3, the DNA is TGTGCCAGCAGTTTGGGGCAGAACCCTGGCTACACCTTC.